Shown below are 19 T cell receptor beta chains from a single sample sequenced in a study of blood T cell repertoires in COVID-19 (dated by TCRdb to 2018 to 2021). The library came from the immunoSEQ multiplex PCR assay. The source is immuneACCESS, and TCRdb retained only in-frame sequences with V and J called. Part of the clones is not carried over; for the studies checked, unresolved V genes explain less than half of this, and the remainder is unexplained. The sample has about 42,000 clones on record, more than 70% of them singletons. Clones ranked in the top ten supply approximately 60% of the sample. The sequencing sample was made of peripheral blood. The receptor set was obtained from a man between 65 and 85 years old with acute or convalescent COVID-19.

The chain links TRBV4-1 to TRBJ1-4; D possibly corresponds to TRBD1 (6 bases). Germline-derived CDR1 and CDR2 are MGHRA and YSYEKL. The CDR3 consists of 16 residues. V was pared by 2 bases and J by 5 bases, with 15 bases between. CDR3 coding DNA: TGCGCCAGCAGCCAAAGTGGGGGGGGCGGCAATGAAAAACTGTTTTTT. Residues: CASSQSGGGGNEKLFF.

This clone came up a few times. This chain connects TRBV19 to TRBJ1-5; maybe TRBD1 (5 bases). The CDR3 consists of 14 residues. The germline gives CDR1 LNHDA, CDR2 SQIVND (reference sequence). V was shortened by 10 bases and J by 4 bases, with 17 bases between the two germline ends. CDR3 region: CATKRDVGNQPQHF. Here the CDR3 DNA reads TGTGCCACCAAGCGGGACGTGGGGAATCAGCCCCAGCATTTT.

The rearrangement uses TRBV27 and TRBJ1-5; D possibly corresponds to TRBD1 (6 bases). Trimming pared 6 bases from V and 7 bases from J, leaving 13 bases between. The CDR3 is 13 amino acids. Looked up from germline, CDR1 is MNHEY and CDR2 is SMNVEV (reference sequence). CDR3 nucleotides: TGTGCCAGCAGCTATACAGGGAACCAGCCCCAGCATTTT. This encodes CASSYTGNQPQHF.

This chain joins TRBV7-2 and TRBJ2-1, with a tentative D call TRBD2 (6 bases). Germline assignment: CDR1 SGHTA and CDR2 FQGNSA. V gave up 5 bases and J gave up 0 bases, with 20 bases separating them. CDR3 length: 18 residues. CDR3 loop: CASSRERRASSSYNEQFF. The CDR3 nucleotides read TGTGCCAGCAGCAGAGAGAGGAGGGCTTCGAGCTCCTACAATGAGCAGTTCTTC.

The CDR3 region has the DNA TGTGCCAGCAGTCTAGACAGGGGGGTCAATGAGCAGTTCTTC. It specifies CASSLDRGVNEQFF. V usage is TRBV28 and J usage is TRBJ2-1; TRBD1 aligns across 9 bases. The CDR3 is made up of 14 amino acids. Germline values: CDR1 MDHEN, CDR2 SYDVKM. The V gene end was trimmed by 5 bases and the J gene end by 6 bases; junction bases not matched to a gene: 5. Full variable domain (rest looked up from reference TRBV28 and TRBJ2-1): DVKVTQSSRYLVKRTGEKVFLECVQDMDHENMFWYRQDPGLGLRLIYFSYDVKMKEKGDIPEGYSVSREKKERFSLILESASTNQTSMYLCASSLDRGVNEQFFGPGTRLTVL.

The chain joins TRBV7-2 to TRBJ2-5; possible D gene TRBD2, 5 bases. Germline V gives CDR1 SGHTA, CDR2 FQGNSA. The ends were cut back, 0 bases at V and 7 bases at J, with 15 bases in the middle. The CDR3 spans 15 residues. The CDR3 DNA follows: TGTGCCAGCAGCTTAGCGGCCAGCGGAGGAGGGACCCAGTACTTC. Its protein is CASSLAASGGGTQYF.

The V call is TRBV24-1, the J call TRBJ2-3; no firm D call. Trimming took off 3 bases at V and 1 base at J, with 10 bases between the two ends. This CDR3 is 15 amino acids long. In germline, CDR1 is KGHDR, CDR2 SFDVKD. The CDR3 DNA reads TGTGCCACCAGTGATAGTACCGCAGGCACAGATACGCAGTATTTT. Translating gives CATSDSTAGTDTQYF.

This chain connects TRBV19 to TRBJ2-7; no definite D call. With 9 bases removed from V and 3 bases from J, the gap between germline ends came to 18 bases. Germline CDR1 is LNHDA and CDR2 is SQIVND (reference sequence). The CDR3 is 14 residues long. The CDR3 sequence is CASRESTTNYEQYF. The CDR3 bases are TGTGCCAGCCGTGAGTCCACGACAAACTACGAGCAGTACTTC.

Here the CDR3 reads CASSQEQGLWDTIYF. CDR3 nucleotide sequence: TGTGCCAGCAGCCAAGAACAGGGTTTATGGGACACCATATATTTT. The genes are TRBV14 and TRBJ1-3; D is possibly TRBD1 (6 bases). V was trimmed by 0 bases and J by 8 bases, leaving 14 bases between them. This CDR3 spans 15 amino acids. CDR1 is SGHDN, CDR2 FVKESK, per germline.

V usage is TRBV27 and J usage is TRBJ2-1, with TRBD2 matching 11 bases. This CDR3 comprises 19 residues. The V gene's germline CDR1 is MNHEY and CDR2 SMNVEV (reference sequence). V was pared by 3 bases and J by 0 bases, with 10 bases of the junction left unmatched. DNA for the CDR3: TGTGCCAGCAGTTTTCACGGTAGCGGGAGGGGAAGCTCCTACAATGAGCAGTTCTTC. Its translation: CASSFHGSGRGSSYNEQFF.

The chain recombines TRBV30 with TRBJ2-7; TRBD1 might be the D (5 bases). The CDR3 length is 13 residues. Germline V CDR1 and CDR2: GTSNPN, SVGIG (reference sequence). V was clipped by 4 bases and J by 4 bases, with 14 bases between them. In DNA, the CDR3 is TGTGCCTGGACGCTAAAAGGGGTTTACGAGCAGTACTTC. Its translation: CAWTLKGVYEQYF.

The chain recombines TRBV20-1 with TRBJ1-1, with D perhaps TRBD1 (6 bases). The length of the CDR3 is 10 residues. Germline V lookup: CDR1 DFQATT, CDR2 SNEGSKA (reference sequence). V was trimmed by 6 bases and J by 11 bases, leaving 13 bases between them. The CDR3 protein is CSADRKGAFF. The CDR3 bases are TGCAGTGCAGACAGGAAAGGGGCTTTCTTT.

V is TRBV18 and J is TRBJ1-1; no clear D gene. The CDR3 is 14 residues long. Germline CDR1 is KGHSH and CDR2 is LQKENI. The V end lost 1 base, the J end lost 1 base, and 7 bases lay between the germline ends. The CDR3 reads CASSPQAGNTEAFF. The CDR3 DNA sequence: TGTGCCAGCTCACCACAAGCGGGGAACACTGAAGCTTTCTTT.

The chain combines TRBV5-1 with TRBJ2-2; D ambiguous. From germline, CDR1 is SGHRS and CDR2 YFSETQ. Trimming took 0 bases from V and 2 from J, leaving 11 bases between them. This CDR3 comprises 16 residues. CDR3: CASSLGASTNTGELFF. The DNA of the CDR3 is TGCGCCAGCAGCTTGGGGGCCAGTACTAACACCGGGGAGCTGTTTTTT. Looking up the rest from reference TRBV5-1 and TRBJ2-2 gives the full variable domain: KAGVTQTPRYLIKTRGQQVTLSCSPISGHRSVSWYQQTPGQGLQFLFEYFSETQRNKGNFPGRFSGRQFSNSRSEMNVSTLELGDSALYLCASSLGASTNTGELFFGEGSRLTVL.

V is TRBV6-5 and J is TRBJ2-5, with 10 bases matching TRBD1. This CDR3 spans 14 amino acids. The V segment lost 4 bases and the J segment 7 bases; nucleotides outside the gene matches: 6. Germline assignment: CDR1 MNHEY and CDR2 SVGAGI. CDR3 sequence (DNA): TGTGCCAGCAGTTTTCCGGGACAGGGGTTGACCCAGTACTTC. It specifies CASSFPGQGLTQYF.

The chain carries TRBV7-2 and TRBJ1-1; 7 nucleotides agree with TRBD1. This CDR3 has 14 amino acids. Germline CDR1 reads SGHTA; CDR2 reads FQGNSA. The ends lost 2 bases at V and 4 bases at J; junction bases unmatched: 4. In nucleotides, the CDR3 is TGTGCCAGCAGCTTACAGGGGGACAGCACTGAAGCTTTCTTT. Encoded protein: CASSLQGDSTEAFF.

The chain links TRBV2 to TRBJ1-5; 9 bases are shared with TRBD1. In germline, CDR1 is SNHLY, CDR2 FYNNEI. The CDR3 extends over 15 amino acids. Unmatched junction bases numbered 10, after V lost 6 bases and J lost 7 bases. The CDR3 sequence is CASSGDREAGQPQHF. The CDR3 nucleotides read TGTGCCAGCAGCGGGGACAGGGAGGCAGGACAGCCCCAGCATTTT. The full variable domain, rest sourced from reference TRBV2 and TRBJ1-5, is EPEVTQTPSHQVTQMGQEVILRCVPISNHLYFYWYRQILGQKVEFLVSFYNNEISEKSEIFDDQFSVERPDGSNFTLKIRSTKLEDSAMYFCASSGDREAGQPQHFGDGTRLSIL.

The chain combines TRBV4-1 with TRBJ1-6; a possible D gene is TRBD1 (5 bases). Germline V gene sequence: CDR1 MGHRA, CDR2 YSYEKL. The V gene lost 0 bases and the J gene lost 13 bases, with 13 bases spanning the gap. The length of the CDR3 is 14 residues. CDR3 in amino acids: CASSQEGTRGPLHF. The CDR3, as DNA: TGCGCCAGCAGCCAAGAGGGAACAAGGGGCCCCCTCCACTTT.

The V gene is TRBV11-2, the J gene TRBJ1-5; weak D call: TRBD1 (6 bases). Trimming pared 5 bases from V and 3 bases from J, leaving 11 bases between. Germline CDR1 and CDR2: SGHAT and FQNNGV. This CDR3 comprises 14 residues. The CDR3: CASSRDRYNQPQHF. In DNA form, the CDR3 reads TGTGCCAGCAGCAGAGACAGGTACAATCAGCCCCAGCATTTT.